The present TCR beta chain was sequenced within a study of cytomegalovirus exposure and HLA in healthy donors. Study-wide results and limits: A likely sequencing artifact accounted for one observed cluster of highly shared sequence variants.

60 Vbeta and 13 Jbeta primers were used in PCR. The repertoire was sequenced with immunoSEQ multiplex PCR; TCRdb's copy has only in-frame clones and lacks some. The data show 150,000 to 200,000 clones, around 75% seen once. With regard to this clone: Antigen specificity is unknown.

Unmatched junction bases numbered 11, after V lost 0 bases and J lost 0 bases. The CDR3 has 19 amino acids. Germline V gene lookup returns CDR1 SGHAT and CDR2 FQNNGV. This sequence joins TRBV11-2 and TRBJ2-7; TRBD2 matches 10 bases. This clonotype originated in a woman in her 30s in good health and CMV-seropositive. Sequencing was done on a sample of PBMCs. CDR3 DNA: TGTGCCAGCAGCTTAGAGGTTAGCGGGGGGTATAAAATCTCCTACGAGCAGTACTTC. This gives the protein CASSLEVSGGYKISYEQYF.